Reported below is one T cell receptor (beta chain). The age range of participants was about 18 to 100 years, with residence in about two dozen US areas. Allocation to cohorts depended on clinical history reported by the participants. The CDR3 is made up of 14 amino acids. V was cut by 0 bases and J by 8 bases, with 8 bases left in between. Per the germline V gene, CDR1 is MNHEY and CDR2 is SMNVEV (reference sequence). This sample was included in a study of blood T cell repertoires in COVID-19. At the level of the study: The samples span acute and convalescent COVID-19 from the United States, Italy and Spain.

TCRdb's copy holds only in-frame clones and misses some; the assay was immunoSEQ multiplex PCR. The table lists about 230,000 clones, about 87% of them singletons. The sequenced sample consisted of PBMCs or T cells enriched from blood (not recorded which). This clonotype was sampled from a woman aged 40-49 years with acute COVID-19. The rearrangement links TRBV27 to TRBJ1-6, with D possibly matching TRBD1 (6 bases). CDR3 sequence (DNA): TGTGCCAGCAGTTTATCTCCAGGGGATTCACCCCTCCACTTT. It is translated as CASSLSPGDSPLHF.